The 26 T cell receptor beta chains reported below all come from one sample, sequenced in a study of CD8 T cells in Susac syndrome. RNA in amounts of roughly 0.5 to 1 ug was reverse transcribed with random hexamers. TCRdb re-called the immunoSEQ multiplex PCR reads with MiXCR, one entry per CDR3 protein. The data hold about 250,000 distinct CDR3 sequences, with 93% observed a single time. The sequencing sample was made of CD4+ T cells from PBMCs. These receptors all stem from a human donor with multiple sclerosis.

The genes are TRBV2 and TRBJ1-6, with D tentatively TRBD1 (6 bases). CDR3 length equals 14 residues. The V gene lost 6 bases and the J gene lost 8 bases, with 14 bases spanning the gap. Germline V gene lookup returns CDR1 SNHLY and CDR2 FYNNEI. Here the CDR3 DNA reads TGTGCCAGCAGCGCGACAGGCGCGGATTCACCCCTCCACTTT. Protein product: CASSATGADSPLHF.

The chain links TRBV29-1 to TRBJ2-5; no reliable D call. The CDR3 consists of 11 residues. CDR1 SQVTM and CDR2 ANQGSEA come from the germline V gene. Trimming cost V 7 bases and J 8 bases, with 14 bases left between them. The DNA for the CDR3 is TGCAGCGCCGGGCCCCTAGTTACCCAGTACTTC. Translating gives CSAGPLVTQYF.

The J gene is TRBJ2-1, the V gene TRBV6-5; no reliable D call. V shed 0 bases and J shed 14 bases, with 8 bases lying between them. Germline V gene sequence: CDR1 MNHEY, CDR2 SVGAGI. There are 11 residues in the CDR3. CDR3: CASSYSSAEFF. The CDR3 nucleotides read TGTGCCAGCAGTTACTCGAGCGCCGAGTTCTTC.

The chain carries TRBV7-3 and TRBJ2-2, with a weak D call TRBD1 (5 bases). The V end lost 2 bases, the J end lost 1 base, and 11 bases lay between the germline ends. This CDR3 region has 16 residues. CDR1 and CDR2 from the germline V gene are SGHTA and FQGTGA. CDR3 coding DNA: TGTGCCAGCAGCTTAGCGACAGAACTGAACACCGGGGAGCTGTTTTTT. Translating gives CASSLATELNTGELFF. Combining the CDR3 with reference TRBV7-3 and TRBJ2-2 gives the whole variable domain GAGVSQTPSNKVTEKGKYVELRCDPISGHTALYWYRQSLGQGPEFLIYFQGTGAADDSGLPNDRFFAVRPEGSVSTLKIQRTERGDSAVYLCASSLATELNTGELFFGEGSRLTVL.

J is TRBJ2-1 and V is TRBV29-1, with 10 bases aligning to TRBD1. Germline lookup yields CDR1 SQVTM and CDR2 ANQGSEA. V dropped 3 bases and J dropped 7; count of bases not matched to a gene: 12. The CDR3 covers 16 residues. CDR3 nucleotides: TGCAGCGTTGACGAACGGGACAGGGGTTCTGGTAATGAGCAGTTCTTC. It specifies CSVDERDRGSGNEQFF.

The rearrangement links TRBV5-4 to TRBJ2-5, with D possibly matching TRBD2 (5 bases). Germline assignment: CDR1 SGHNT and CDR2 YYREEE (reference sequence). The CDR3 has 14 amino acids. V shed 0 bases and J shed 4 bases, with 10 bases lying between them. The CDR3 DNA sequence: TGTGCCAGCAGCTTGGATGGCGGAGGAGAGACCCAGTACTTC. Its protein is CASSLDGGGETQYF.

V gene TRBV28 combines with J gene TRBJ1-2; no definite D call. The CDR3 has 14 residues. Trimming pared 3 bases from V and 2 bases from J, leaving 10 bases between. CDR1 and CDR2 from the germline V gene are MDHEN and SYDVKM. The CDR3 DNA reads TGTGCCAGCAGTTTGGAGAGAGCAAACTATGGCTACACCTTC. Translating it yields CASSLERANYGYTF.

The V call is TRBV20-1, the J call TRBJ2-3; D gene uncertain. V lost 2 bases and J lost 5, with 11 bases in between. The CDR3 totals 13 residues. Per the germline V gene, CDR1 is DFQATT and CDR2 is SNEGSKA (reference sequence). The DNA of the CDR3 is TGCAGTGCTAGAATCCCACGTCTAGATACGCAGTATTTT. Translation gives CSARIPRLDTQYF.

The CDR3 loop is CASSSTTGNGYTF. The CDR3 coding sequence is TGCGCCAGCAGCTCCACGACAGGGAATGGCTACACCTTC. The chain carries TRBV5-1 and TRBJ1-2; 7 nucleotides align to TRBD1. The CDR3 contains 13 residues. CDR1 and CDR2 (germline): SGHRS, YFSETQ. J lost 6 bases, V lost 3 bases, and 5 bases had no gene match.

V and J are TRBV18 and TRBJ2-7; 15 nucleotides agree with TRBD2. The germline V gene encodes CDR1 KGHSH and CDR2 LQKENI. This CDR3 is built from 18 residues. V trimming: 3 bases; J trimming: 5 bases; junction bases outside the gene matches: 11. The CDR3 protein is CASSPLGLAGGYFHEQYF. The CDR3 coding sequence is TGTGCCAGCTCACCTTTGGGACTAGCGGGGGGTTACTTCCACGAGCAGTACTTC.

The CDR3 reads CASSPTGQGLNEQFF. The CDR3 DNA sequence: TGTGCCAGCTCACCTACCGGACAGGGTCTAAATGAGCAGTTCTTC. V and J are TRBV18 and TRBJ2-1; 8 nucleotides line up with TRBD1. V was clipped by 3 bases and J by 7 bases; unmatched bases: 8. The CDR3 loop spans 15 amino acids. The germline V gene encodes CDR1 KGHSH and CDR2 LQKENI.

This clonotype was seen only a few times. The chain has TRBV13 and TRBJ1-2; D not certain. The V and J ends lost 1 base and 7 bases respectively, with 13 bases between them. This CDR3 spans 14 amino acids. The germline V gene has CDR1 PRHDT and CDR2 FYEKMQ (reference sequence). The CDR3 sequence: CASSLVSPRSGYTF. The CDR3 DNA sequence: TGTGCCAGCAGCTTAGTTTCCCCTAGGAGTGGCTACACCTTC.

The rearrangement uses TRBV7-2 and TRBJ2-7; no firm D call. CDR3 length: 15 amino acids. Trimming removed 3 bases at V and 0 bases at J, with 12 bases between. Germline values: CDR1 SGHTA, CDR2 FQGNSA. CDR3 bases: TGTGCCAGCAGCTTTGGTGGTAGAGCCTCCTACGAGCAGTACTTC. Its translation: CASSFGGRASYEQYF.

The V gene is TRBV12-3 or TRBV12-4, the J gene TRBJ1-2; D possibly corresponds to TRBD1 (6 bases). V was clipped by 6 bases and J by 6 bases, with 14 bases between them. This CDR3 is 13 amino acids long. This CDR3 is CASSLQGTHGYTF. CDR3 coding DNA: TGTGCCAGCAGCCTACAGGGTACCCATGGCTACACCTTC.

This clonotype was detected only once. J is TRBJ1-1 and V is TRBV3-1, with D possibly being TRBD1 (6 bases). This CDR3 has 14 residues. CDR1 is LGHDT, CDR2 YNNKEL, per germline (reference sequence). The V end lost 4 bases, the J end lost 4 bases, and 13 bases lay between the germline ends. CDR3 sequence (DNA): TGTGCCAGCAGCCCCACAGGGATGGGCACTGAAGCTTTCTTT. It is translated as CASSPTGMGTEAFF.

This clonotype showed up just once. The genes are TRBV12-3 or TRBV12-4 and TRBJ2-7, with TRBD1 identical over 9 bases. The V gene end was trimmed by 5 bases and the J gene end by 5 bases; junction bases not matched to a gene: 10. The CDR3 runs 15 residues. This chain's CDR3 is CASSTDRGGLDEQYF. In DNA form, the CDR3 reads TGTGCCAGCAGTACGGACAGGGGAGGGTTGGACGAGCAGTACTTC.

This chain uses TRBV27 with TRBJ2-2; 7 bases map to TRBD2. Trimming cost V 6 bases and J 0 bases; bases outside gene matches: 4. The germline CDR1 and CDR2 sequences are MNHEY and SMNVEV (reference sequence). The CDR3 is 15 amino acids. DNA for the CDR3: TGTGCCAGCAGATGGAGCGGGACGAACACCGGGGAGCTGTTTTTT. Its translation is CASRWSGTNTGELFF.

The V and J genes are TRBV5-1 and TRBJ1-1; TRBD1 aligns across 9 bases. Germline V gives CDR1 SGHRS, CDR2 YFSETQ. The CDR3 has 13 residues. Unmatched junction bases numbered 3, after V lost 4 bases and J lost 5 bases. This CDR3 reads CASSNRGQTEAFF. The CDR3 region has the DNA TGCGCCAGCAGCAACAGGGGGCAGACTGAAGCTTTCTTT.

J is TRBJ2-7 and V is TRBV28; 7 bases align to TRBD1. Trimming took 5 bases from V and 0 from J; bases not matched to a gene: 7. This CDR3 is 15 amino acids long. Germline V CDR1 and CDR2: MDHEN, SYDVKM. The CDR3 coding sequence is TGTGCCAGCAGTCCCGGACAGGCAAACTCCTACGAGCAGTACTTC. Protein sequence: CASSPGQANSYEQYF.

This chain joins TRBV2 and TRBJ1-5, with 7 bases identical to TRBD1. Germline CDR1 and CDR2: SNHLY and FYNNEI. This CDR3 is 17 amino acids long. V lost 6 bases and J lost 1; bases outside the gene matches: 12. DNA of the CDR3: TGTGCCAGCAGCGGGACGGAGGGGGCTTACAGCAATCAGCCCCAGCATTTT. As protein: CASSGTEGAYSNQPQHF.

The V call is TRBV19, the J call TRBJ2-5; unclear D gene. Trimming removed 5 bases from V and 1 base from J, with 11 bases in between. Germline CDR1 reads LNHDA; CDR2 reads SQIVND (reference sequence). The CDR3 spans 14 residues. The CDR3 reads CASSPGSLQETQYF. The CDR3 DNA reads as TGTGCCAGTAGTCCTGGCTCCCTCCAAGAGACCCAGTACTTC.

This rearrangement joins TRBV9 to TRBJ2-5, with 8 bases matching TRBD2. V shed 0 bases, J shed 2 bases, and the junction held 6 bases outside the gene matches. Germline V gene sequence: CDR1 SGDLS, CDR2 YYNGEE. The CDR3 is 16 residues long. The chain's CDR3 is CASSVGGSGAQETQYF. CDR3 coding DNA: TGTGCCAGCAGCGTAGGGGGTAGCGGGGCTCAAGAGACCCAGTACTTC.

This rearrangement joins TRBV25-1 to TRBJ1-1, with TRBD1 as a possible D gene (6 bases). Germline lookup yields CDR1 MGHDK and CDR2 SYGVNS. Between the trimmed V and J ends, which lost 5 bases and 5 bases, there was a span of 18 bases. This CDR3 comprises 15 residues. The CDR3 protein is CASSLNSARGTEAFF. The CDR3, as DNA: TGTGCCAGCAGTCTCAACTCCGCCAGGGGAACTGAAGCTTTCTTT.

This sequence joins TRBV10-2 and TRBJ2-2; tentative D call: TRBD2 (6 bases). The V end lost 6 bases, the J end lost 7 bases, and 9 bases lay between the germline ends. This CDR3 is built from 12 residues. CDR1 and CDR2 (germline): WSHSY, SAAADI. As DNA, the CDR3 is TGCGCCAGCAGGGGACTCTTCGGGGAGCTGTTTTTT. It encodes CASRGLFGELFF.

The chain combines TRBV20-1 with TRBJ2-5; a possible D gene is TRBD2 (6 bases). Germline CDR1 reads DFQATT; CDR2 reads SNEGSKA (reference sequence). V was cut by 3 bases and J by 4 bases, with 12 bases left in between. The length of the CDR3 is 13 residues. In nucleotides, the CDR3 is TGCAGTGCTAGCGGGAGCAACGGAGAGACCCAGTACTTC. Translating it yields CSASGSNGETQYF.

The chain uses TRBV11-2 and TRBJ2-1; 10 positions match TRBD2. The CDR3 is made up of 15 amino acids. Germline V gives CDR1 SGHAT, CDR2 FQNNGV. Unmatched junction bases numbered 4, after V lost 4 bases and J lost 4 bases. CDR3 bases: TGTGCCAGCAGCTCAGGGACTAGCGTGTACAATGAGCAGTTCTTC. Translating it yields CASSSGTSVYNEQFF.